These T cell receptor beta chains were read from a single sample in a study of blood T cell repertoires in COVID-19. Profiling relied on immunoSEQ multiplex PCR, and the TCRdb table lists in-frame clones only, not all of them. The sample gives around 310,000 clones, 75% to 90% of which show up once; approximately 12% is in the top ten. Sequenced material: peripheral blood. The receptor set was obtained from a woman aged 55-70 years with acute or convalescent COVID-19. Both conserved end residues are part of each CDR3. A D gene is named only where the DNA matches it firmly. Part of the rows lack a size; the others show once, few, many or a class for expanded clones.

>TRBJ2-5|TRBD2|TRBV4-1|-
CASSQDELAGAPGRETQYF
TGCGCCAGCAGCCAAGACGAGCTAGCGGGGGCCCCGGGCCGAGAGACCCAGTACTTC
>TRBJ2-2|-|TRBV2|few
CASRAATNTGELFF
TGTGCCAGCAGGGCGGCCACGAACACCGGGGAGCTGTTTTTT
>TRBJ1-2|TRBD1|TRBV7-2|-
CASSSRQGAIYGYTF
TGTGCCAGCAGCTCAAGACAGGGGGCGATCTATGGCTACACCTTC
>TRBJ2-1|-|TRBV24-1|once
CATSDSPSYNEQFF
TGTGCCACCAGTGATTCCCCCTCTTACAATGAGCAGTTCTTC
>TRBJ1-1|-|TRBV5-1|-
CASSLGGNTEAFF
TGCGCCAGCAGCTTGGGCGGGAACACTGAAGCTTTCTTT
>TRBJ1-5|TRBD1|TRBV11-3|-
CASSLGPGTDSNQPQHF
TGTGCCAGCAGCTTAGGTCCCGGGACAGATAGCAATCAGCCCCAGCATTTT
>TRBJ1-2|TRBD1|TRBV11-2|-
CASSPKTGGHGYTF
TGTGCCAGCAGCCCGAAGACAGGGGGGCATGGCTACACCTTC
>TRBJ2-3|TRBD1|TRBV28|-
CASRTGGTDTQYF
TGTGCCAGCAGAACAGGGGGCACAGATACGCAGTATTTT
>TRBJ2-7|TRBD2|TRBV5-4|-
CASSPTWGGDYEQYF
TGTGCCAGCAGCCCCACCTGGGGGGGGGACTACGAGCAGTACTTC
>TRBJ1-4|-|TRBV29-1|-
CSVGDWNEKLFF
TGCAGCGTGGGGGACTGGAATGAAAAACTGTTTTTT
>TRBJ1-1|-|TRBV10-3|-
CAISESLGQANTEAFF
TGTGCCATCAGTGAGTCGTTAGGTCAGGCGAACACTGAAGCTTTCTTT
>TRBJ2-5|TRBD2|TRBV7-6|-
CASSSLVLAGPETQYF
TGTGCCAGCAGCTCCCTCGTCCTAGCGGGGCCCGAGACCCAGTACTTC
>TRBJ1-1|TRBD1|TRBV28|few
CASRIPGQGRIAEAFF
TGTGCCAGCAGGATACCGGGACAGGGGCGTATTGCTGAAGCTTTCTTT
>TRBJ2-2|-|TRBV9|-
CASSAGVANTGELFF
TGTGCCAGCAGCGCGGGGGTGGCGAACACCGGGGAGCTGTTTTTT
>TRBJ2-1|TRBD2|TRBV2|-
CAQQAGGGSSPEQFF
TGTGCCCAGCAGGCGGGGGGGGGATCCTCCCCTGAGCAGTTCTTC
>TRBJ1-1|-|TRBV27|-
CASSPGGPYTEAFF
TGTGCCAGCAGCCCTGGGGGCCCGTACACTGAAGCTTTCTTT
>TRBJ2-3|TRBD1|TRBV10-3|-
CAISEGQADTQYF
TGTGCCATCAGTGAGGGACAGGCAGATACGCAGTATTTT
>TRBJ1-4|-|TRBV19|-
CASSGPPTINEKLFF
TGTGCCAGTAGTGGCCCGCCAACGATTAATGAAAAACTGTTTTTT
>TRBJ1-2|-|TRBV6-5|-
CASRTWGLYGYTF
TGTGCCAGCAGAACATGGGGGCTCTATGGCTACACCTTC
>TRBJ1-1|-|TRBV10-3|-
CAISSRGGEEAFF
TGTGCCATCTCATCAAGGGGGGGAGAGGAAGCTTTCTTT
>TRBJ1-3|TRBD1|TRBV28|once
CASTLTGAGNTIYF
TGTGCCAGCACCTTGACAGGGGCTGGAAACACCATATATTTT
>TRBJ2-1|TRBD2|TRBV3-1/TRBV3-2|-
CASSQGEAGAYNEQFF
TGTGCCAGCAGCCAAGGGGAAGCGGGGGCCTACAATGAGCAGTTCTTC
>TRBJ2-7|-|TRBV11-2|-
CASSSDGGNGEQYF
TGTGCCAGCAGCTCGGACGGGGGAAATGGGGAGCAGTACTTC
>TRBJ2-1|TRBD2|TRBV24-1|-
CATSRDGRDEQFF
TGTGCCACCAGCCGGGACGGGAGGGATGAGCAGTTCTTC
>TRBJ2-7|TRBD2|TRBV9|once
CASSVDERGGQNEQYF
TGTGCCAGCAGCGTAGATGAGCGGGGGGGCCAAAACGAGCAGTACTTC
>TRBJ2-5|-|TRBV3-1/TRBV3-2|-
CASIQGQGLEETQYF
TGTGCCAGCATCCAGGGGCAGGGGCTAGAAGAGACCCAGTACTTC
>TRBJ2-1|TRBD2|TRBV27|-
CASFTGGRYNEQFF
TGTGCCAGCTTCACGGGGGGGCGATACAATGAGCAGTTCTTC
>TRBJ1-6|TRBD1|TRBV18|-
CASSPLGTGADSPLHF
TGTGCCAGCTCACCACTGGGGACAGGCGCGGATTCACCCCTCCACTTT
>TRBJ2-2|TRBD2|TRBV11-2|-
CASSLDRGGTKGPGELFF
TGTGCCAGCAGCTTAGATCGCGGGGGGACAAAAGGTCCCGGGGAGCTGTTTTTT
>TRBJ2-1|-|TRBV6-5|few
CASTSGVLQGNEQFF
TGTGCCAGCACCTCAGGCGTCTTGCAGGGCAATGAGCAGTTCTTC
>TRBJ1-1|TRBD1|TRBV19|-
CASNPIYRGLNTEAFF
TGTGCCAGTAATCCAATATACAGGGGACTGAACACTGAAGCTTTCTTT
>TRBJ2-7|TRBD1|TRBV9|-
CASSGDGTANEQYF
TGTGCCAGCAGCGGGGATGGGACAGCCAACGAGCAGTACTTC
>TRBJ1-6|TRBD1|TRBV19|-
CASTRTRDRGSPLHF
TGTGCCAGTACCCGAACCCGGGACAGGGGTTCACCCCTCCACTTT
>TRBJ1-4|-|TRBV29-1|-
CSVVRATNEKLFF
TGCAGCGTTGTCAGGGCAACTAATGAAAAACTGTTTTTT
>TRBJ2-6|-|TRBV6-5|-
CAIDRFSGANVLTF
TGTGCCATCGACAGGTTCTCTGGGGCCAACGTCCTGACTTTC
>TRBJ1-2|-|TRBV5-4|-
CASSLDTYGYTF
TGTGCCAGCAGCCTTGACACCTATGGCTACACCTTC
>TRBJ1-6|-|TRBV7-2|-
CASSLALDGLLSYNSPLHF
TGTGCCAGCAGCTTAGCGTTAGACGGACTGCTATCCTATAATTCACCCCTCCACTTT
>TRBJ1-3|-|TRBV2|-
CASSEESLSSGNTIYF
TGTGCCAGCAGTGAGGAGTCTTTAAGCTCTGGAAACACCATATATTTT
>TRBJ1-1|-|TRBV27|once
CASSLFGGGGGAGTEAFF
TGTGCCAGCAGTTTATTCGGGGGGGGCGGGGGCGCAGGGACTGAAGCTTTCTTT
>TRBJ1-5|-|TRBV5-6|-
CASSFRGSPYSNQPQHF
TGTGCCAGCAGCTTTCGAGGGAGTCCCTATAGCAATCAGCCCCAGCATTTT
>TRBJ2-3|TRBD2|TRBV5-1|few
CASSATSGATDTQYF
TGCGCCAGCAGCGCGACTAGCGGGGCAACAGATACGCAGTATTTT
>TRBJ1-5|-|TRBV6-1|once
CASSELKTGNQPQHF
TGTGCCAGCAGTGAATTGAAGACGGGAAATCAGCCCCAGCATTTT
>TRBJ2-7|-|TRBV7-9|-
CASSPPGLRVYEQYF
TGTGCCAGCAGCCCCCCGGGACTTCGCGTCTACGAGCAGTACTTC
>TRBJ2-2|TRBD1|TRBV4-1|-
CASSQRNPTGVGTGELFF
TGCGCCAGCAGCCAAAGGAACCCGACAGGGGTGGGCACCGGGGAGCTGTTTTTT
>TRBJ1-6|-|TRBV6-1|-
CASSGGQPHRGNSPLHF
TGTGCCAGCAGTGGAGGGCAGCCCCACCGGGGGAATTCACCCCTCCACTTT
>TRBJ1-5|TRBD1|TRBV29-1|-
CSCLGQPNQPQHF
TGCAGCTGCTTGGGACAGCCCAATCAGCCCCAGCATTTT
>TRBJ2-7|TRBD1|TRBV12-5|-
CASGYDRGYEQYF
TGTGCTAGTGGGTACGACAGGGGCTACGAGCAGTACTTC
>TRBJ1-5|-|TRBV2|-
CASSEANRVSNQPQHF
TGTGCCAGCAGTGAAGCGAACAGGGTGAGCAATCAGCCCCAGCATTTT
>TRBJ2-4|-|TRBV28|-
CASSFPLGSAKNIQYF
TGTGCCAGCAGTTTTCCCCTCGGGAGCGCCAAAAACATTCAGTACTTC
>TRBJ2-6|TRBD1|TRBV3-1/TRBV3-2|-
CASSLGQGASGANVLTF
TGTGCCAGCAGCCTCGGACAGGGGGCCTCTGGGGCCAACGTCCTGACTTTC
>TRBJ2-1|-|TRBV27|-
CASAEMSSYNEQFF
TGTGCCAGTGCCGAGATGAGCTCCTACAATGAGCAGTTCTTC
>TRBJ1-5|TRBD1|TRBV6-7|-
CASIRRDRGCSNQPQHF
TGTGCCAGCATCCGCCGGGACAGGGGCTGTAGCAATCAGCCCCAGCATTTT
>TRBJ2-7|-|TRBV7-9|-
CASTTGTYYEQYF
TGTGCCAGCACAACCGGGACATACTACGAGCAGTACTTC
>TRBJ1-5|-|TRBV9|few
CASSVYVPNQPQHF
TGTGCCAGCAGCGTATATGTCCCCAATCAGCCCCAGCATTTT
>TRBJ2-1|TRBD1|TRBV18|few
CASSPRGQGQHEQFF
TGTGCCAGCTCACCACGGGGACAGGGGCAGCATGAGCAGTTCTTC